Below, 23 T cell receptor beta chains from the same sample are listed, as sequenced in a study of shared clonotypes between healthy human individuals. Sequencing used immunoSEQ multiplex PCR; TCRdb keeps in-frame clones, though not all of them. This table holds 2 million to 2.5 million clones, more than 90% found once. Input material: naive CD4+ T cells sorted from blood. Sample subset: CD45RA+ positively selected. Every receptor here comes from a man in his late teens or twenties in good health.

The chain employs TRBV5-4 and TRBJ2-2; TRBD1 matches at 8 bases. V was pared by 3 bases and J by 0 bases, with 4 bases of the junction left unmatched. CDR1 is SGHNT, CDR2 YYREEE, per germline (reference sequence). This CDR3 has 16 amino acids. This CDR3 is CASSSMTGANTGELFF. CDR3 sequence (DNA): TGTGCCAGCAGCTCAATGACAGGGGCGAACACCGGGGAGCTGTTTTTT.

This clone occurred once. The J gene is TRBJ2-7, the V gene TRBV6-6; D might be TRBD1 or TRBD2, each matching 5 bases. Trimming removed 7 bases from V and 5 bases from J, with 12 bases in between. The CDR3 runs to 12 residues. The V gene's germline CDR1 is MNHNY and CDR2 SVGAGI (reference sequence). This CDR3 is CASNQWGNEQYF. The CDR3 DNA sequence: TGTGCCAGCAACCAGTGGGGGAACGAGCAGTACTTC.

Comment on this clone: Additional DNA sequences in this sample encode the identical CDR3. V gene TRBV7-2 combines with J gene TRBJ1-1; D gene ambiguous. Germline values: CDR1 SGHTA, CDR2 FQGNSA. The CDR3 is made up of 13 amino acids. Trimming took 3 bases from V and 3 from J, leaving 8 bases between them. DNA for the CDR3: TGTGCCAGCAGCTTCGCGAGGGACACTGAAGCTTTCTTT. This codes for CASSFARDTEAFF.

This chain joins TRBV5-1 and TRBJ1-2; unclear D gene. Germline CDR1 is SGHRS and CDR2 is YFSETQ. V lost 3 bases and J lost 7, with 7 bases in between. There are 11 residues in the CDR3. Written as DNA, the CDR3 is TGCGCCAGCAGCTCCGACCTTGGCTACACCTTC. This translates into CASSSDLGYTF.

The chain links TRBV7-2 to TRBJ2-1; D may match TRBD1 or TRBD2 (5 bases each). The CDR3 spans 14 residues. Looked up from germline, CDR1 is SGHTA and CDR2 is FQGNSA. V was trimmed by 3 bases and J by 5 bases, leaving 11 bases between them. As DNA, the CDR3 is TGTGCCAGCAGCTTCTGGGGGTTAGACAATGAGCAGTTCTTC. This sequence encodes CASSFWGLDNEQFF.

The chain uses TRBV29-1 and TRBJ2-7; 7 nucleotides match TRBD2. Germline lookup yields CDR1 SQVTM and CDR2 ANQGSEA. This CDR3 region has 13 residues. J lost 2 bases, V lost 6 bases, and 7 bases had no gene match. The CDR3 here is CSVPSGGPYEQYF. The CDR3 DNA reads TGCAGCGTCCCCTCGGGAGGACCCTACGAGCAGTACTTC.

The V gene is TRBV11-2, the J gene TRBJ2-1; no definite D call. CDR1 and CDR2 from the germline V gene are SGHAT and FQNNGV. Trimming took off 2 bases at V and 10 bases at J, with 12 bases between the two ends. The length of the CDR3 is 13 residues. The chain's CDR3 is CASSLSRYGEQFF. CDR3 nucleotides: TGTGCCAGCAGCTTAAGCAGGTACGGCGAGCAGTTCTTC.

CDR3 sequence (DNA): TGTGCCAGCAGTCCTACAGACAAGAAGCCCCAGCATTTT. Translation: CASSPTDKKPQHF. This chain links TRBV28 with TRBJ1-5; D unclear. Between the trimmed V and J ends, which lost 5 bases and 8 bases, there was a span of 13 bases. Germline V gives CDR1 MDHEN, CDR2 SYDVKM. This CDR3 has 13 amino acids.

The V gene is TRBV19, the J gene TRBJ1-2; TRBD1 matches at 8 bases. The CDR3 runs 14 residues. The germline V gene has CDR1 LNHDA and CDR2 SQIVND (reference sequence). The V gene end was trimmed by 4 bases and the J gene end by 3 bases; junction bases not matched to a gene: 4. Here the CDR3 reads CASSRQGAYYGYTF. CDR3 in DNA: TGTGCCAGTAGTAGGCAGGGGGCCTACTATGGCTACACCTTC.

CDR3: CASSQELTGEIYEQYF. In DNA, the CDR3 is TGCGCCAGCAGCCAAGAATTGACAGGGGAAATCTACGAGCAGTACTTC. This rearrangement joins TRBV4-1 to TRBJ2-7; 8 nucleotides agree with TRBD1. Germline loops: CDR1 MGHRA, CDR2 YSYEKL. This CDR3 has 16 residues. Trimming at V came to 0 bases and at J to 3 bases, leaving 7 bases not matched to a gene.

A word on this clone: Distinct nucleotide sequences in the sample also encode this CDR3. This sequence joins TRBV29-1 and TRBJ1-6; D gene ambiguous. Trimming stripped 4 bases from V and 4 bases from J, with 11 bases between. Germline V gene lookup returns CDR1 SQVTM and CDR2 ANQGSEA. The CDR3 has 14 amino acids. As DNA, the CDR3 is TGCAGCGTTGGTTCAGGAGGTTATAATTCACCCCTCCACTTT. Translated: CSVGSGGYNSPLHF.

This clone was observed a single time. This chain connects TRBV6-5 to TRBJ1-2; D gene ambiguous. The germline gives CDR1 MNHEY, CDR2 SVGAGI. V lost 6 bases to trimming and J lost 0 bases, with 11 bases between them. The CDR3 is 14 amino acids. The CDR3 spells CASRRTASNYGYTF. The CDR3 nucleotides are TGTGCCAGCAGGCGGACGGCTTCTAACTATGGCTACACCTTC.

J is TRBJ1-2 and V is TRBV25-1; TRBD1 agrees at 11 bases. CDR3 length equals 17 residues. J lost 4 bases, V lost 2 bases, and 9 bases had no gene match. The germline V gene has CDR1 MGHDK and CDR2 SYGVNS. The CDR3 protein is CASSEPGRGQGAYGYTF. CDR3 coding DNA: TGTGCCAGCAGTGAACCAGGCCGAGGACAGGGGGCCTATGGCTACACCTTC.

The chain recombines TRBV28 with TRBJ2-1; maybe TRBD2 (6 bases). Germline V lookup: CDR1 MDHEN, CDR2 SYDVKM. The CDR3 runs to 16 residues. The V end was cut by 2 bases, the J end by 3 bases, with 14 bases between. The CDR3 bases are TGTGCCAGCAGTTTAAAGAGTCGGCGGGACTACAATGAGCAGTTCTTC. It yields the protein CASSLKSRRDYNEQFF.

This clone was seen only a few times. The V call is TRBV5-8, the J call TRBJ1-4; 8 bases align to TRBD1. The CDR3 has 14 amino acids. V dropped 4 bases and J dropped 7; count of bases not matched to a gene: 6. Germline V gives CDR1 SGHTS, CDR2 YDEGEE. CDR3 bases: TGTGCCAGCAGCCCCGGACAGGGCTTTGAAAAACTGTTTTTT. Translating gives CASSPGQGFEKLFF.

This chain uses TRBV5-4 with TRBJ2-7; 8 nucleotides line up with TRBD2. With 4 bases clipped from V and 3 bases from J, the junction kept 9 bases outside the gene matches. Germline values: CDR1 SGHNT, CDR2 YYREEE (reference sequence). The CDR3 sequence is 15 residues long. This chain's CDR3 is CASSLDGGGVYEQYF. For the CDR3, the DNA is TGTGCCAGCAGCCTGGACGGGGGGGGCGTCTACGAGCAGTACTTC. Looking up the rest from reference TRBV5-4 and TRBJ2-7 gives the full variable domain: ETGVTQSPTHLIKTRGQQVTLRCSSQSGHNTVSWYQQALGQGPQFIFQYYREEENGRGNFPPRFSGLQFPNYSSELNVNALELDDSALYLCASSLDGGGVYEQYFGPGTRLTVT.

This clone was counted a single time. The gene calls are TRBV7-6 and TRBJ1-3; 9 nucleotides match TRBD1. CDR3 size: 16 residues. CDR1 is SGHVS, CDR2 FNYEAQ, per germline. V trimming: 5 bases; J trimming: 0 bases; junction bases outside the gene matches: 5. Here the CDR3 reads CASSPGTGYSGNTIYF. The CDR3 DNA is TGTGCCAGCAGCCCCGGGACAGGGTACTCTGGAAACACCATATATTTT. Based on the CDR3 plus reference TRBV7-6 and TRBJ1-3, the full variable domain is GAGVSQSPRYKVTKRGQDVALRCDPISGHVSLYWYRQALGQGPEFLTYFNYEAQQDKSGLPNDRFSAERPEGSISTLTIQRTEQRDSAMYRCASSPGTGYSGNTIYFGEGSWLTVV.

The chain joins TRBV7-8 to TRBJ2-5; D unresolved. The CDR3 extends over 12 amino acids. CDR1 is SGHVS, CDR2 FQNEAQ, per germline. V lost 1 base and J 5 bases, leaving 5 bases between the germline ends. The CDR3 sequence: CASSLGSETQYF. As DNA, the CDR3 is TGTGCCAGCAGCTTAGGGTCCGAGACCCAGTACTTC.

The chain has TRBV7-2 and TRBJ1-4; D possibly corresponds to TRBD1 (5 bases). From germline, CDR1 is SGHTA and CDR2 FQGNSA. The CDR3 is 12 residues long. Deletions cut 5 bases from V and 9 bases from J, with 10 bases between. The CDR3 DNA reads as TGTGCCAGCAGCCCCGGGACCCAAAAACTGTTTTTT. This codes for CASSPGTQKLFF. Variable domain in full (rest from reference TRBV7-2 and TRBJ1-4): GAGVSQSPSNKVTEKGKDVELRCDPISGHTALYWYRQSLGQGLEFLIYFQGNSAPDKSGLPSDRFSAERTGGSVSTLTIQRTQQEDSAVYLCASSPGTQKLFFGSGTQLSVL.

This clone has only one observation. The V and J genes are TRBV2 and TRBJ1-1; D not certain. The CDR3 runs 14 residues. Germline lookup yields CDR1 SNHLY and CDR2 FYNNEI. V was trimmed by 6 bases and J by 1 base, leaving 12 bases between them. This CDR3 is CASSPLGENTEAFF. CDR3 DNA sequence: TGTGCCAGCAGCCCCCTCGGGGAGAACACTGAAGCTTTCTTT. The full variable domain, rest sourced from reference TRBV2 and TRBJ1-1, is EPEVTQTPSHQVTQMGQEVILRCVPISNHLYFYWYRQILGQKVEFLVSFYNNEISEKSEIFDDQFSVERPDGSNFTLKIRSTKLEDSAMYFCASSPLGENTEAFFGQGTRLTVV.

The chain carries TRBV11-3 and TRBJ2-7, with D uncertain. The CDR3 is made up of 13 amino acids. Trimming removed 4 bases from V and 4 bases from J, with 11 bases in between. Germline loops: CDR1 SGHNT, CDR2 YENEEA. Written as DNA, the CDR3 is TGTGCCAGCAGCTCCCTCTCCGGGTACGAGCAGTACTTC. Its translation: CASSSLSGYEQYF.

The chain uses TRBV29-1 and TRBJ2-1; perhaps TRBD2 as D (5 bases). Trimming pared 6 bases from V and 3 bases from J, leaving 9 bases between. The germline gives CDR1 SQVTM, CDR2 ANQGSEA. The CDR3 extends over 12 amino acids. CDR3 bases: TGCAGCGTACACCGGGGCTACAATGAGCAGTTCTTC. This sequence encodes CSVHRGYNEQFF.

The V gene is TRBV6-6, the J gene TRBJ2-3; a possible D gene is TRBD2 (6 bases). This CDR3 has 14 residues. Germline V gene sequence: CDR1 MNHNY, CDR2 SVGAGI (reference sequence). V gave up 5 bases and J gave up 6 bases, with 15 bases separating them. CDR3 nucleotide sequence: TGTGCCAGCAGTCCGGGACTCCTGCGGGATACGCAGTATTTT. Translation: CASSPGLLRDTQYF.